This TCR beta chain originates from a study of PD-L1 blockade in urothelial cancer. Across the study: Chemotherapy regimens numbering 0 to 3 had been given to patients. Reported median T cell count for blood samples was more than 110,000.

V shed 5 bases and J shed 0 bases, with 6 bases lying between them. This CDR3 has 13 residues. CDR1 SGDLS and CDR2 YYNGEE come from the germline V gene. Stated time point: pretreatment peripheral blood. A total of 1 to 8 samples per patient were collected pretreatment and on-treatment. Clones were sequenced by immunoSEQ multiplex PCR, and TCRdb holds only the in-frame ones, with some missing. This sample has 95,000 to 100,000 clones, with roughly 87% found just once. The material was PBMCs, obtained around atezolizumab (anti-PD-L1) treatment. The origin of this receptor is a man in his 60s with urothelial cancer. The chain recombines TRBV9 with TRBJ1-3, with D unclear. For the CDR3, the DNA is TGTGCCAGCAGGAGGGCCTCTGGAAACACCATATATTTT. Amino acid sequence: CASRRASGNTIYF.